The 27 T cell receptor beta chains presented below share a single source sample, sequenced in a study of shared clonotypes between healthy human individuals. Some clones are missing from TCRdb's copy, which holds only in-frame ones; the method was immunoSEQ multiplex PCR. The table has 2 million to 2.5 million clones, 90% to 97% seen once. The specimen sequenced was naive CD4+ T cells sorted from blood. Sample subset: CD45RA+ positively selected. The origin of the receptors is a man in his late teens or twenties in good health.

This rearrangement joins TRBV5-1 to TRBJ1-3; 7 nucleotides agree with TRBD1. CDR3 length: 12 amino acids. V lost 0 bases and J lost 12; bases outside the gene matches: 3. The germline CDR1 and CDR2 sequences are SGHRS and YFSETQ. CDR3 loop: CASSLDRGFIYF. The CDR3 nucleotides read TGCGCCAGCAGCTTGGACAGGGGTTTCATATATTTT.

In the case of this clone: Different DNA sequences within this sample yield the same CDR3. The chain combines TRBV30 with TRBJ2-1, with TRBD1 as a possible D gene (6 bases). V was pared by 2 bases and J by 8 bases, with 7 bases between. The CDR3 has 11 residues. The germline CDR1 and CDR2 sequences are GTSNPN and SVGIG (reference sequence). The CDR3 DNA reads TGTGCCTGGAGTAACAGGGATGAGCAGTTCTTC. Translation gives CAWSNRDEQFF. The full variable domain, its missing parts supplied by reference TRBV30 and TRBJ2-1, is SQTIHQWPATLVQPVGSPLSLECTVEGTSNPNLYWYRQAAGRGLQLLFYSVGIGQISSEVPQNLSASRPQDRQFILSSKKLLLSDSGFYLCAWSNRDEQFFGPGTRLTVL.

V gene TRBV27 combines with J gene TRBJ1-2; D is possibly TRBD1 (5 bases). Trimming took off 2 bases at V and 5 bases at J, with 12 bases between the two ends. This CDR3 contains 14 residues. The germline CDR1 and CDR2 sequences are MNHEY and SMNVEV (reference sequence). CDR3 in DNA: TGTGCCAGCAGTTTAGAGGCAGGGCGATATGGCTACACCTTC. It translates to CASSLEAGRYGYTF.

In its sample, this clone was seen once. The rearrangement uses TRBV28 and TRBJ2-1; a possible D gene is TRBD2 (5 bases). CDR3 length: 15 amino acids. V lost 7 bases to trimming and J lost 0 bases, with 13 bases between them. CDR1 is MDHEN and CDR2 is SYDVKM in the germline V gene. The CDR3 nucleotides read TGTGCCAGCACTCGGACGGGGAGCTCCTACAATGAGCAGTTCTTC. Its translation is CASTRTGSSYNEQFF.

The chain uses TRBV18 and TRBJ2-7, with D hard to call. V was shortened by 1 base and J by 4 bases, with 11 bases between the two germline ends. The CDR3 has 14 amino acids. Per germline, CDR1 KGHSH and CDR2 LQKENI. CDR3 in DNA: TGTGCCAGCTCACCACGACCCACAATATACGAGCAGTACTTC. This translates into CASSPRPTIYEQYF. Using reference TRBV18 and TRBJ2-7 for the parts outside the CDR3, the full variable domain is NAGVMQNPRHLVRRRGQEARLRCSPMKGHSHVYWYRQLPEEGLKFMVYLQKENIIDESGMPKERFSAEFPKEGPSILRIQQVVRGDSAAYFCASSPRPTIYEQYFGPGTRLTVT.

The chain combines TRBV9 with TRBJ1-2, with 7 bases fitting TRBD1. The CDR3 loop spans 14 amino acids. Germline CDR1 and CDR2: SGDLS and YYNGEE. V shed 4 bases and J 5 bases; nucleotides not matched to a gene: 8. The CDR3 sequence is CASSPGTEPYGYTF. The CDR3, as DNA: TGTGCCAGCAGCCCCGGGACAGAGCCTTATGGCTACACCTTC.

The gene calls are TRBV29-1 and TRBJ2-5; D remains unclear. The germline CDR1 and CDR2 sequences are SQVTM and ANQGSEA. This CDR3 has 12 amino acids. V was pared by 8 bases and J by 3 bases, with 13 bases between. CDR3 bases: TGCAGCTTAACAACGATCGAAGAGACCCAGTACTTC. This translates into CSLTTIEETQYF.

V and J are TRBV28 and TRBJ2-6; 7 bases are a match to TRBD2. V was pared by 10 bases and J by 3 bases, with 15 bases of the junction left unmatched. The CDR3 sequence is 17 residues long. Germline V gene sequence: CDR1 MDHEN, CDR2 SYDVKM. Written as DNA, the CDR3 is TGTGCCACCTGGAACGGGGGGTCCTGGTATGGGGCCAACGTCCTGACTTTC. It encodes CATWNGGSWYGANVLTF.

About this clone itself: At the DNA level, this CDR3 is encoded by other sequences in the same sample as well. V usage is TRBV27 and J usage is TRBJ2-7; D tentatively fits TRBD1 or TRBD2 (5 bases each). Deletions cut 0 bases from V and 2 bases from J, with 11 bases between. The CDR3 is made up of 15 amino acids. Germline-derived CDR1 and CDR2 are MNHEY and SMNVEV (reference sequence). The CDR3 region is CASSLSWDGPYEQYF. The CDR3 bases are TGTGCCAGCAGTTTATCTTGGGACGGGCCCTACGAGCAGTACTTC.

The chain couples TRBV5-1 to TRBJ2-7; D ambiguous. Germline V gene data show CDR1 as SGHRS and CDR2 as YFSETQ. V lost 4 bases, J lost 2 bases, and 13 bases lay in between. The CDR3 runs 14 residues. The DNA of the CDR3 is TGCGCCAGCAGCCCCGCTTGGGGAACCTACGAGCAGTACTTC. This codes for CASSPAWGTYEQYF.

The V call is TRBV29-1, the J call TRBJ1-4; D perhaps matches TRBD1 (6 bases). The ends were cut back, 7 bases at V and 7 bases at J, with 16 bases in the middle. There are 13 residues in the CDR3. The germline CDR1 and CDR2 sequences are SQVTM and ANQGSEA. This chain's CDR3 is CSGRQGSGEKLFF. In DNA form, the CDR3 reads TGCAGCGGACGCCAGGGGTCGGGTGAAAAACTGTTTTTT.

The V gene is TRBV18, the J gene TRBJ2-2, with a tentative D call TRBD1 (6 bases). The CDR3 sequence is 15 residues long. The germline CDR1 and CDR2 sequences are KGHSH and LQKENI. Between the trimmed V and J ends, which lost 5 bases and 5 bases, there was a span of 15 bases. CDR3 nucleotides: TGTGCCAGCTCAAAGTTCAGGGGCGCTACCGGGGAGCTGTTTTTT. Translating gives CASSKFRGATGELFF.

The V gene is TRBV7-8, the J gene TRBJ1-5; D is unresolved. Germline V gives CDR1 SGHVS, CDR2 FQNEAQ. The CDR3 totals 15 residues. The germline V and J ends were trimmed by 7 bases and 0 bases, with 13 bases remaining between them. The CDR3 sequence is CASTPVSGSNQPQHF. The CDR3 DNA follows: TGTGCCAGCACCCCCGTTTCGGGTAGCAATCAGCCCCAGCATTTT. Variable domain in full (rest from reference TRBV7-8 and TRBJ1-5): GAGVSQSPRYKVAKRGQDVALRCDPISGHVSLFWYQQALGQGPEFLTYFQNEAQLDKSGLPSDRFFAERPEGSVSTLKIQRTQQEDSAVYLCASTPVSGSNQPQHFGDGTRLSIL.

As concerns this clone: Other DNA sequences in this sample translate to the same CDR3. CDR3 loop: CASSLRGPEAFF. In DNA form, the CDR3 reads TGTGCCAGCAGCTTAAGAGGGCCTGAAGCTTTCTTT. The V gene is TRBV11-1, the J gene TRBJ1-1, with D unclear. The germline V gene has CDR1 SGHAT and CDR2 FQDESV (reference sequence). This CDR3 is 12 amino acids long. The V end was cut by 2 bases, the J end by 6 bases, with 7 bases between. The whole variable domain, remainder taken from reference TRBV11-1 and TRBJ1-1, is EAEVAQSPRYKITEKSQAVAFWCDPISGHATLYWYRQILGQGPELLVQFQDESVVDDSQLPKDRFSAERLKGVDSTLKIQPAELGDSAMYLCASSLRGPEAFFGQGTRLTVV.

This chain joins TRBV27 and TRBJ1-1, with D tentatively TRBD1 (5 bases). CDR1 is MNHEY, CDR2 SMNVEV, per germline (reference sequence). V was pared by 5 bases and J by 2 bases, with 21 bases between. The CDR3 loop spans 17 amino acids. The CDR3 region is CASSPTPRQLGNTEAFF. CDR3 sequence (DNA): TGTGCCAGCAGTCCTACGCCGAGACAGTTGGGAAACACTGAAGCTTTCTTT.

The V and J genes are TRBV13 and TRBJ1-6, with a possible D match to TRBD1 (6 bases). Trimming left V 4 bases short and J 8 bases short, with 27 bases between. CDR1 and CDR2 (germline): PRHDT, FYEKMQ (reference sequence). The CDR3 has 19 residues. The CDR3 spells CASSSNRDTNSLGHSPLHF. CDR3 in DNA: TGTGCCAGCAGCTCGAACCGGGACACCAACTCTCTCGGACATTCACCCCTCCACTTT.

This chain uses TRBV18 with TRBJ1-3; D remains ambiguous. Germline V gene data show CDR1 as KGHSH and CDR2 as LQKENI. This CDR3 contains 16 residues. V was cut by 3 bases and J by 0 bases, with 12 bases left in between. The CDR3 loop is CASSPREDSSGNTIYF. DNA for the CDR3: TGTGCCAGCTCACCCCGAGAAGATTCCTCTGGAAACACCATATATTTT.

This sequence joins TRBV10-1 and TRBJ1-2, with D hard to call. Germline CDR1 reads WNHNN; CDR2 reads SYGVQD (reference sequence). The V end was cut by 8 bases, the J end by 1 base, with 8 bases between. This CDR3 is built from 12 residues. Here the CDR3 reads CASGDGNYGYTF. The CDR3 nucleotides read TGCGCCAGCGGCGACGGTAACTATGGCTACACCTTC.

The rearrangement links TRBV7-2 to TRBJ1-4, with a weak D call TRBD1 (5 bases). Germline-derived CDR1 and CDR2 are SGHTA and FQGNSA. Trimming pared 2 bases from V and 8 bases from J, leaving 9 bases between. The CDR3 spans 13 residues. The CDR3 loop is CASSLTRGEKLFF. The CDR3 nucleotides are TGTGCCAGCAGCTTAACTCGGGGGGAAAAACTGTTTTTT. Full variable domain (rest looked up from reference TRBV7-2 and TRBJ1-4): GAGVSQSPSNKVTEKGKDVELRCDPISGHTALYWYRQSLGQGLEFLIYFQGNSAPDKSGLPSDRFSAERTGGSVSTLTIQRTQQEDSAVYLCASSLTRGEKLFFGSGTQLSVL.

CDR3 nucleotide sequence: TGTGCCAGCAGTGGGACTAGCGGGAGAGGAGAACCATACTTC. It translates to CASSGTSGRGEPYF. The V gene is TRBV6-1, the J gene TRBJ2-7; 13 nucleotides agree with TRBD2. The length of the CDR3 is 14 residues. With V trimmed by 4 bases and J by 13 bases, 10 bases remained unmatched. Germline assignment: CDR1 MNHNS and CDR2 SASEGT.

This clone was seen only once. This sequence joins TRBV7-6 and TRBJ2-5; tentatively, D is TRBD2 (5 bases). The V end lost 4 bases, the J end lost 5 bases, and 8 bases lay between the germline ends. The CDR3 consists of 12 residues. CDR1 is SGHVS and CDR2 is FNYEAQ in the germline V gene. DNA for the CDR3: TGTGCCAGCAGCTATTCGGGGGAGACCCAGTACTTC. As protein: CASSYSGETQYF.

With regard to this clone: Other DNA sequences in this sample translate to the same CDR3. The chain employs TRBV6-5 and TRBJ2-7; TRBD2 aligns across 13 bases. This CDR3 has 15 residues. V trimming: 5 bases; J trimming: 2 bases; junction bases outside the gene matches: 3. The germline V gene has CDR1 MNHEY and CDR2 SVGAGI. CDR3: CASSRGTSGTYEQYF. The CDR3 coding sequence is TGTGCCAGCAGTCGAGGGACTAGCGGGACCTACGAGCAGTACTTC.

Details on this clone: Other DNA sequences in this sample translate to the same CDR3. The V gene is TRBV2, the J gene TRBJ1-1; D remains unclear. The germline CDR1 and CDR2 sequences are SNHLY and FYNNEI. V lost 4 bases and J 5 bases, leaving 8 bases between the germline ends. The CDR3 covers 12 residues. Here the CDR3 DNA reads TGTGCCAGCAGTGGGGGAGGGACTGAAGCTTTCTTT. Residues: CASSGGGTEAFF. Filled out from reference TRBV2 and TRBJ1-1, the complete variable domain reads EPEVTQTPSHQVTQMGQEVILRCVPISNHLYFYWYRQILGQKVEFLVSFYNNEISEKSEIFDDQFSVERPDGSNFTLKIRSTKLEDSAMYFCASSGGGTEAFFGQGTRLTVV.

This rearrangement joins TRBV29-1 to TRBJ2-3; the match to TRBD1 covers 9 bases. Germline V gives CDR1 SQVTM, CDR2 ANQGSEA. The CDR3 is 14 residues long. J was trimmed by 9 bases and V by 0 bases; bases with no gene match: 7. The CDR3 region is CSVEDNTGGGTQYF. CDR3 sequence (DNA): TGCAGCGTTGAAGACAATACAGGGGGCGGGACGCAGTATTTT.

In the case of this clone: Additional DNA sequences in this sample encode the identical CDR3. This sequence joins TRBV28 and TRBJ1-1, with 10 nucleotides matching TRBD1. V was clipped by 3 bases and J by 5 bases; unmatched bases: 6. CDR1 and CDR2 from the germline V gene are MDHEN and SYDVKM. This CDR3 is 15 amino acids long. The CDR3 DNA reads TGTGCCAGCAGTTTGAGACAGGGGGCCTCGACTGAAGCTTTCTTT. Protein sequence: CASSLRQGASTEAFF.

The chain joins TRBV27 to TRBJ2-7; 9 nucleotides match TRBD1. This CDR3 is 16 amino acids long. The V gene end was trimmed by 7 bases and the J gene end by 2 bases; junction bases not matched to a gene: 12. CDR1 is MNHEY and CDR2 is SMNVEV in the germline V gene (reference sequence). DNA of the CDR3: TGTGCCAGCACTCCAAGGGGGACAGGGATCACCTACGAGCAGTACTTC. Translated, it gives CASTPRGTGITYEQYF.

The chain has TRBV18 and TRBJ1-1; 10 bases are shared with TRBD1. This CDR3 has 14 amino acids. V trimming: 3 bases; J trimming: 7 bases; junction bases outside the gene matches: 5. The germline V gene encodes CDR1 KGHSH and CDR2 LQKENI. Here the CDR3 reads CASSPGDRGLEAFF. CDR3 sequence (DNA): TGTGCCAGCTCACCCGGGGACAGGGGACTTGAAGCTTTCTTT.